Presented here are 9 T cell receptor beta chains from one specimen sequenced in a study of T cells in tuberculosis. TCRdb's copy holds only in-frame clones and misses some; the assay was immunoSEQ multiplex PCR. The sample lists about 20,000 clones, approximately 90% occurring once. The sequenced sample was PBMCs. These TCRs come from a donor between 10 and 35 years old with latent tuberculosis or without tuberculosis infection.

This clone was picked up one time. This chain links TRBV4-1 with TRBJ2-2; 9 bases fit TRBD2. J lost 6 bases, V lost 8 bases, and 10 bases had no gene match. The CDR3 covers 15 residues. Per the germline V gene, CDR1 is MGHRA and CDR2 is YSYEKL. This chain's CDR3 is CASSSGGGAPGELFF. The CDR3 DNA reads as TGCGCCAGCTCCTCGGGCGGGGGGGCCCCCGGGGAGCTGTTTTTT.

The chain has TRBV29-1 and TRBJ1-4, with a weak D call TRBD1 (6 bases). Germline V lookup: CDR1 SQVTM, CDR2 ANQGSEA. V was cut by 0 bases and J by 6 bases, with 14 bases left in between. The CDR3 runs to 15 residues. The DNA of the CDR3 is TGCAGCGTTGAAGATCTATCCAGGGGAGATGAAAAACTGTTTTTT. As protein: CSVEDLSRGDEKLFF.

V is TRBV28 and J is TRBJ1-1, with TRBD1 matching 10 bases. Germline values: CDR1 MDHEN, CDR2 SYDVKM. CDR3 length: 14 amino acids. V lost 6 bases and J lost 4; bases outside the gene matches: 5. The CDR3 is CASSQTGGSTEAFF. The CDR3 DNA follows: TGTGCCAGCAGCCAGACAGGGGGCAGCACTGAAGCTTTCTTT.

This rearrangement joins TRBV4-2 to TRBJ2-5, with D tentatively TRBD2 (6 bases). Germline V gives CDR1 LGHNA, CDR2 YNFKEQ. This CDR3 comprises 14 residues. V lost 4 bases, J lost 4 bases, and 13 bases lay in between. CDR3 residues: CASSPGLPPETQYF. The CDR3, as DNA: TGTGCCAGCAGCCCCGGACTACCTCCAGAGACCCAGTACTTC.

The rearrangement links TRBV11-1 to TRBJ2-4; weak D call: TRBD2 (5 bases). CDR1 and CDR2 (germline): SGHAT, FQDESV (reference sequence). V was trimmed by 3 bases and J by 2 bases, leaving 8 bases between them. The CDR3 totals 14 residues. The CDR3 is CASSLGGSKNIQYF. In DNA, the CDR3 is TGTGCCAGCAGCTTGGGCGGGTCCAAAAACATTCAGTACTTC.

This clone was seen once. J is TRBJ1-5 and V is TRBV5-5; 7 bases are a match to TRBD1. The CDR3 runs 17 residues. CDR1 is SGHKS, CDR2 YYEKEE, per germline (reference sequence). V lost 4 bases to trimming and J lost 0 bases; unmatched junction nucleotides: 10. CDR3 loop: CASSLTGDRISNQPQHF. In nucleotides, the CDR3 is TGTGCCAGCAGCCTAACTGGGGACAGAATTAGCAATCAGCCCCAGCATTTT.

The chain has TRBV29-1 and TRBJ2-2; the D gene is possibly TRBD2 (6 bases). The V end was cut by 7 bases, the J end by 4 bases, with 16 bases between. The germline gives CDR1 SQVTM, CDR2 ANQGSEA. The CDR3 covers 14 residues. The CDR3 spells CSGRAADATGELFF. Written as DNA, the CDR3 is TGCAGCGGGAGGGCGGCAGATGCCACCGGGGAGCTGTTTTTT.

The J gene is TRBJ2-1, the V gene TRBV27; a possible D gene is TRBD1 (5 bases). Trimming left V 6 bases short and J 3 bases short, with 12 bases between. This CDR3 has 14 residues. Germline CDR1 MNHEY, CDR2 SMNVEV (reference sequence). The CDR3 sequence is CASRSLTVYNEQFF. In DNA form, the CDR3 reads TGTGCCAGCAGGAGTCTGACAGTCTACAATGAGCAGTTCTTC.

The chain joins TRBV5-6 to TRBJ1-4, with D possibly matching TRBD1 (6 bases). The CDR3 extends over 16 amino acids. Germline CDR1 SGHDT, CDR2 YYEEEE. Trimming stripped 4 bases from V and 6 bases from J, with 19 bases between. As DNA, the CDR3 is TGTGCCAGCAGCCTTCCTAGAGCGGACAGAGATGAAAAACTGTTTTTT. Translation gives CASSLPRADRDEKLFF.